The rows below give T cell receptor beta chains drawn from one sample of a study of shared T cell receptors in the human thymus. Sequencing used immunoSEQ multiplex PCR; TCRdb keeps in-frame clones, though not all of them. There are around 730,000 clones in the sample; 80% to 90% occur only once, and 0.008% to 0.011% lies in the top ten. Separately, the same data were catalogued under a study of human thymus T cells.

The sequenced material came from thymocytes. These receptors were collected from a girl under two years old with a congenital heart defect. Both conserved end residues are part of each CDR3. A D gene is named only where the DNA matches it firmly. Only some rows state a clone size, as once, few, many or a class for expanded clones.

D: -; length: 17; size: -; V: TRBV4-1; J: TRBJ2-1; DNA: TGCGCCAGCAGCCAAGGGATAAGGGGTCCCAGCCCCCATGAGCAGTTCTTC; CDR3: CASSQGIRGPSPHEQFF
D: -; length: 16; size: -; V: TRBV14; J: TRBJ2-7; DNA: TGTGCCAGCAGCCAAGGGAGGGGCCGTAGCTCCTACGAGCAGTACTTC; CDR3: CASSQGRGRSSYEQYF
D: TRBD1; length: 16; size: -; V: TRBV5-5; J: TRBJ1-2; DNA: TGTGCCAGCAGCTCACGGACAGGAGGAAACTCCAATGGCTACACCTTC; CDR3: CASSSRTGGNSNGYTF
D: -; length: 14; size: -; V: TRBV28; J: TRBJ1-6; DNA: TGTGCCAGCAGTCAGGCCACCTATAATTCACCCCTCCACTTT; CDR3: CASSQATYNSPLHF
D: -; length: 15; size: -; V: TRBV5-1; J: TRBJ1-1; DNA: TGCGCCAGCAGCTTGGGATGGGGCGCGAACACTGAAGCTTTCTTT; CDR3: CASSLGWGANTEAFF
D: -; length: 15; size: once; V: TRBV2; J: TRBJ1-1; DNA: TGTGCCAGCAGTAACTTAGGATTTACACTCTCGGGGGCTTTCTTT; CDR3: CASSNLGFTLSGAFF
D: TRBD1; length: 14; size: once; V: TRBV7-9; J: TRBJ1-2; DNA: TGTGCCAGCAGCTCCCGGGACAGGGTGGAGGGCTACACCTTC; CDR3: CASSSRDRVEGYTF
D: -; length: 15; size: -; V: TRBV13; J: TRBJ2-7; DNA: TGTGCCAGCAGCTTAGGGGCCAGAAGCTCCTACGAGCAGTACTTC; CDR3: CASSLGARSSYEQYF
D: -; length: 17; size: -; V: TRBV4-3; J: TRBJ2-7; DNA: TGCGCCAGCAGCCAAGGTGGGAAAACCCAGACTAACTACGAGCAGTACTTC; CDR3: CASSQGGKTQTNYEQYF
D: -; length: 15; size: -; V: TRBV15; J: TRBJ1-5; DNA: TGTGCCACCAGCAGAGTGGACGGGACTCATCAGCCCCAGCATTTT; CDR3: CATSRVDGTHQPQHF
D: TRBD1; length: 15; size: -; V: TRBV18; J: TRBJ1-2; DNA: TGTGCCAGCTCACCCGGGACAGGGCGACCTTATGGCTACACCTTC; CDR3: CASSPGTGRPYGYTF
D: -; length: 12; size: -; V: TRBV10-1; J: TRBJ2-1; DNA: TGCGCCAGCAGTGAGACAGGCAGTGAGCAGTTCTTC; CDR3: CASSETGSEQFF
D: TRBD1; length: 13; size: -; V: TRBV6-4; J: TRBJ1-2; DNA: TGTGCCAGCAGTGGTGGACAGGGGGATGGCTACACCTTC; CDR3: CASSGGQGDGYTF
D: TRBD1; length: 14; size: -; V: TRBV5-8; J: TRBJ1-4; DNA: TGTGTCAGCAGTCGGACCCCAGGGGGGGAAAAACTGTTTTTT; CDR3: CVSSRTPGGEKLFF
D: -; length: 15; size: -; V: TRBV5-4; J: TRBJ2-6; DNA: TGTGCCAGCAGCTTGGCTCCGTCTGTCGCCAACGTCCTGACTTTC; CDR3: CASSLAPSVANVLTF
D: -; length: 18; size: -; V: TRBV10-2; J: TRBJ2-4; DNA: TGCGCCAGCAGACCTACTGAGCCGCGAAAAGTAACCAAAAACATTCAGTACTTC; CDR3: CASRPTEPRKVTKNIQYF
D: -; length: 14; size: -; V: TRBV6-1; J: TRBJ2-7; DNA: TGTGCCAGCAGTGAAAAAGGAGGGGCCTACGAGCAGTACTTC; CDR3: CASSEKGGAYEQYF
D: -; length: 14; size: -; V: TRBV2; J: TRBJ2-7; DNA: TGTGCCAGCAGCTGGCGTGGTGGAGATTACGAGCAGTACTTC; CDR3: CASSWRGGDYEQYF
D: -; length: 18; size: -; V: TRBV19; J: TRBJ1-5; DNA: TGTGCCAGTAGTATAAGGGGGGGGAACCCTTCAAGCAATCAGCCCCAGCATTTT; CDR3: CASSIRGGNPSSNQPQHF
D: TRBD2; length: 18; size: few; V: TRBV9; J: TRBJ2-3; DNA: TGTGCCAGCAGCGTAAAGAGCGGGGGCGCCGACCCCACAGATACGCAGTATTTT; CDR3: CASSVKSGGADPTDTQYF
D: -; length: 17; size: -; V: TRBV7-2; J: TRBJ2-5; DNA: TGTGCCAGCAGCTTAGTCAGGCGGGGAGCTCACCAAGAGACCCAGTACTTC; CDR3: CASSLVRRGAHQETQYF
D: TRBD2; length: 16; size: -; V: TRBV5-1; J: TRBJ2-7; DNA: TGCGCCAGCAGCTCTTGCGGGACTAGCGGGGGCTACGAGCAGTACTTC; CDR3: CASSSCGTSGGYEQYF
D: TRBD1; length: 15; size: -; V: TRBV30; J: TRBJ1-2; DNA: TGTGCCTGGAATGGGACAGGGGGCGGGAAAGGCGGCTACACCTTC; CDR3: CAWNGTGGGKGGYTF
D: TRBD1; length: 17; size: -; V: TRBV28; J: TRBJ2-7; DNA: TGTGCCAGCACTTGTAGGACAGGGAGTAGGATCGTCTACGAGCAGTACTTC; CDR3: CASTCRTGSRIVYEQYF
D: -; length: 11; size: -; V: TRBV20-1; J: TRBJ2-7; DNA: TGCAGTGCTACTAGCTTTTCTGGGCAGTACTTC; CDR3: CSATSFSGQYF
D: -; length: 13; size: -; V: TRBV11-2; J: TRBJ2-7; DNA: TGTGCCAGCAGCTTAGAGAGGCTCATCGAGCAGTACTTC; CDR3: CASSLERLIEQYF
D: -; length: 15; size: -; V: TRBV5-1; J: TRBJ2-5; DNA: TGCGCCAGCAGCTTGGTTAGCAGCCCGCTGGAGACCCAGTACTTC; CDR3: CASSLVSSPLETQYF
D: TRBD1; length: 16; size: once; V: TRBV4-1; J: TRBJ2-7; DNA: TGCGCCAGCAGCCAAGCCGGGACAGGGGGCTCCTACGAGCAGTACTTC; CDR3: CASSQAGTGGSYEQYF
D: TRBD1; length: 14; size: -; V: TRBV30; J: TRBJ1-2; DNA: TGTGCCTGGAGTTCGGGTCTTGGGACAGGGCTCTACACCTTC; CDR3: CAWSSGLGTGLYTF
D: -; length: 14; size: few; V: TRBV7-8; J: TRBJ2-7; DNA: TGTGCCAGCAGCTCCGGGGTTCGCATCTACGAGCAGTACTTC; CDR3: CASSSGVRIYEQYF
D: -; length: 16; size: -; V: TRBV12-5; J: TRBJ1-2; DNA: TGTGCTAGTGGTTTGGTCTCCCGGGACACCCTGCAGGGCTACACCTTC; CDR3: CASGLVSRDTLQGYTF
D: -; length: 17; size: -; V: TRBV5-1; J: TRBJ2-1; DNA: TGCGCCAGCAGCCCCCCCCATGGCAACCCTCCGGGGAATGAGCAGTTCTTC; CDR3: CASSPPHGNPPGNEQFF
D: -; length: 15; size: -; V: TRBV6-6; J: TRBJ1-1; DNA: TGTGCCAGCAGTTACAGTAAGGGGGATATTGCTGAAGCTTTCTTT; CDR3: CASSYSKGDIAEAFF
D: -; length: 12; size: -; V: TRBV6-1; J: TRBJ2-5; DNA: TGTGCCAGCAGTCCTCAGTCGACGGCGGGTTACTTC; CDR3: CASSPQSTAGYF